Below, 31 T cell receptor beta chains from the same sample are listed, as sequenced in a study of T cells in tumors after PD-1 blockade. Produced via immunoSEQ multiplex PCR; TCRdb's table is partial and in-frame only. The repertoire includes approximately 63,000 clones, approximately 79% of them detected once, and about 4.8% sits in the top ten. The sample here was PBMCs, taken after anti-PD-1 treatment. These receptors all stem from a human donor with basal cell carcinoma.

The V and J genes are TRBV3-1 (or the pseudogene TRBV3-2) and TRBJ2-1; D may be TRBD2 (5 bases). The CDR3 consists of 13 residues. Germline V lookup: CDR1 LGHDT, CDR2 YNNKEL (reference sequence). Trimming cost V 1 base and J 9 bases, with 10 bases left between them. The CDR3 nucleotides read TGTGCCAGCAGCCAAGCGGGGAAAGGTGAGCAGTTCTTC. It codes for CASSQAGKGEQFF.

V and J are TRBV3-1 (or the pseudogene TRBV3-2) and TRBJ2-2, with D hard to call. Germline V gives CDR1 LGHDT, CDR2 YNNKEL (reference sequence). The CDR3 runs to 15 residues. The germline V and J ends were trimmed by 0 bases and 6 bases, with 11 bases remaining between them. The CDR3 reads CASSQDQRFPGELFF. The CDR3 nucleotides read TGTGCCAGCAGCCAAGATCAACGTTTCCCCGGGGAGCTGTTTTTT.

The V gene is TRBV3-1 (or the pseudogene TRBV3-2), the J gene TRBJ1-3, with a possible D match to TRBD1 (5 bases). The germline CDR1 and CDR2 sequences are LGHDT and YNNKEL (reference sequence). The length of the CDR3 is 15 residues. V was pared by 5 bases and J by 0 bases, with 11 bases between. Written as DNA, the CDR3 is TGTGCCAGCAGCGTTGGGGGAAGCTCTGGAAACACCATATATTTT. Translation: CASSVGGSSGNTIYF.

The count of this clone is one. V gene TRBV7-9 combines with J gene TRBJ2-5; D is unclear. The germline gives CDR1 SEHNR, CDR2 FQNEAQ (reference sequence). The CDR3 extends over 13 amino acids. Trimming took off 5 bases at V and 3 bases at J, with 10 bases between the two ends. The CDR3 spells CASSEASEETQYF. The CDR3 nucleotides are TGTGCCAGCAGCGAGGCGTCCGAAGAGACCCAGTACTTC.

This sequence joins TRBV19 and TRBJ2-2; the match to TRBD1 covers 8 bases. Germline CDR1 LNHDA, CDR2 SQIVND (reference sequence). V lost 6 bases and J lost 0; bases outside the gene matches: 6. The length of the CDR3 is 16 residues. CDR3 in DNA: TGTGCCAGTAGCTCGGACAGGGCCCCGAACACCGGGGAGCTGTTTTTT. Translating gives CASSSDRAPNTGELFF.

The J gene is TRBJ1-1, the V gene TRBV30; D perhaps matches TRBD1 (6 bases). The germline V gene has CDR1 GTSNPN and CDR2 SVGIG (reference sequence). The CDR3 is 13 amino acids. V was cut by 5 bases and J by 1 base, with 11 bases left in between. The CDR3 region is CAWGRGQNTEAFF. DNA for the CDR3: TGTGCCTGGGGCCGGGGGCAGAACACTGAAGCTTTCTTT.

The chain joins TRBV10-3 to TRBJ2-3; D uncertain. V lost 7 bases to trimming and J lost 0 bases, with 8 bases between them. This CDR3 spans 13 amino acids. Germline V gene data show CDR1 as ENHRY and CDR2 as SYGVKD. The CDR3 nucleotides read TGTGCCATCAATGGGGTCAGCACAGATACGCAGTATTTT. It encodes CAINGVSTDTQYF.

V is TRBV10-3 and J is TRBJ2-7; 13 positions match TRBD2. Unmatched junction bases numbered 8, after V lost 10 bases and J lost 8 bases. CDR3 length equals 13 residues. From germline, CDR1 is ENHRY and CDR2 SYGVKD. The CDR3 nucleotides read TGTGCCAGCGGACTAGCGGGGGCCCTTCAGCAGTACTTC. Protein: CASGLAGALQQYF.

V is TRBV5-1 and J is TRBJ2-1, with 8 bases aligning to TRBD2. This CDR3 is built from 15 residues. Germline CDR1 and CDR2: SGHRS and YFSETQ. Germline trimming cut 4 bases from V and 9 bases from J; bases unmatched to any gene: 12. The CDR3, as DNA: TGCGCCAGCAGCCCCGGCGGGGGGCCCGAGGGTGAGCAGTTCTTC. Translated, it gives CASSPGGGPEGEQFF.

This rearrangement joins TRBV30 to TRBJ1-1, with D unresolved. The germline V and J ends were trimmed by 0 bases and 1 base, with 0 bases remaining between them. The germline CDR1 and CDR2 sequences are GTSNPN and SVGIG (reference sequence). CDR3 length: 11 amino acids. CDR3 protein: CAWSVNTEAFF. DNA of the CDR3: TGTGCCTGGAGTGTGAACACTGAAGCTTTCTTT.

This clone was found a few times. V gene TRBV12-3 or TRBV12-4 combines with J gene TRBJ2-3; D is unresolved. This CDR3 comprises 12 residues. The germline V and J ends were trimmed by 3 bases and 3 bases, with 4 bases remaining between them. The CDR3 is CASSFRTDTQYF. The CDR3 coding sequence is TGTGCCAGCAGTTTCCGTACAGATACGCAGTATTTT.

V gene TRBV5-1 combines with J gene TRBJ2-1; D possibly corresponds to TRBD2 (5 bases). Trimming stripped 3 bases from V and 5 bases from J, with 9 bases between. CDR1 and CDR2 (germline): SGHRS, YFSETQ. There are 13 residues in the CDR3. The CDR3 nucleotides are TGCGCCAGCAGCTCCGGGGTAAACAATGAGCAGTTCTTC. Translated, it gives CASSSGVNNEQFF.

This sequence joins TRBV6-5 and TRBJ2-3; D remains unclear. This CDR3 spans 14 amino acids. Germline CDR1 is MNHEY and CDR2 is SVGAGI. Deletions cut 5 bases from V and 4 bases from J, with 13 bases between. CDR3 nucleotide sequence: TGTGCCAGCAGTAAATATAGTAGCTCAGATACGCAGTATTTT. Translating gives CASSKYSSSDTQYF.

The chain uses TRBV5-1 and TRBJ2-5, with 11 bases aligning to TRBD2. This CDR3 has 15 amino acids. V gave up 2 bases and J gave up 2 bases; unmatched junction bases: 2. CDR1 SGHRS and CDR2 YFSETQ come from the germline V gene. The CDR3 DNA reads as TGCGCCAGCAGCTTTCCTAGCGGGGGGCAAGAGACCCAGTACTTC. Translation gives CASSFPSGGQETQYF.

The chain employs TRBV6-6 and TRBJ2-6; D perhaps matches TRBD2 (5 bases). With 4 bases removed from V and 2 bases from J, the gap between germline ends came to 9 bases. CDR3 length equals 15 residues. The germline V gene has CDR1 MNHNY and CDR2 SVGAGI (reference sequence). The CDR3 here is CASSSTGTGANVLTF. The DNA for the CDR3 is TGTGCCAGCAGTTCGACGGGGACTGGGGCCAACGTCCTGACTTTC.

This chain links TRBV10-3 with TRBJ2-3, with D possibly being TRBD2 (7 bases). The CDR3 totals 15 residues. CDR1 and CDR2 from the germline V gene are ENHRY and SYGVKD. Trimming took off 7 bases at V and 2 bases at J, with 16 bases between the two ends. Here the CDR3 reads CAINMGGGYTDTQYF. CDR3 in DNA: TGTGCCATCAACATGGGAGGGGGGTACACAGATACGCAGTATTTT.

The chain has TRBV3-1 (or the pseudogene TRBV3-2) and TRBJ1-1; TRBD1 agrees at 10 bases. This CDR3 spans 13 amino acids. Looked up from germline, CDR1 is LGHDT and CDR2 is YNNKEL (reference sequence). The V segment lost 1 base and the J segment 10 bases; nucleotides outside the gene matches: 3. DNA of the CDR3: TGTGCCAGCAGCCAAGGTGACAGGGGGCGAGCTTTCTTT. It specifies CASSQGDRGRAFF.

J is TRBJ1-3 and V is TRBV30; possible D gene TRBD1, 6 bases. The V end lost 0 bases, the J end lost 0 bases, and 12 bases lay between the germline ends. Germline V gene sequence: CDR1 GTSNPN, CDR2 SVGIG (reference sequence). The CDR3 totals 16 residues. CDR3 DNA sequence: TGTGCCTGGAGTGTACAGGGCGCCAGCTCTGGAAACACCATATATTTT. It translates to CAWSVQGASSGNTIYF.

V gene TRBV6-1 combines with J gene TRBJ1-3; D ambiguous. Trimming took 1 base from V and 0 from J, leaving 7 bases between them. Germline assignment: CDR1 MNHNS and CDR2 SASEGT. CDR3 length equals 15 residues. Here the CDR3 reads CASSEGRASGNTIYF. DNA of the CDR3: TGTGCCAGCAGTGAAGGGAGAGCCTCTGGAAACACCATATATTTT.

The chain is built from TRBV7-8 and TRBJ1-4, with D unresolved. The CDR3 spans 15 residues. Germline assignment: CDR1 SGHVS and CDR2 FQNEAQ. Trimming pared 1 base from V and 0 bases from J, leaving 6 bases between. The CDR3 sequence is CASSLGTATNEKLFF. CDR3 sequence (DNA): TGTGCCAGCAGCTTAGGGACTGCAACTAATGAAAAACTGTTTTTT.

The sample holds a few counts of this clone. The chain couples TRBV7-8 to TRBJ2-7; no clear D. V lost 1 base and J 0 bases, leaving 7 bases between the germline ends. Looked up from germline, CDR1 is SGHVS and CDR2 is FQNEAQ. The length of the CDR3 is 14 residues. This CDR3 reads CASSLVAPSYEQYF. The CDR3 DNA reads as TGTGCCAGCAGCTTAGTTGCCCCCTCCTACGAGCAGTACTTC.

The chain combines TRBV24-1 with TRBJ1-5; no reliable D call. The CDR3 spans 15 residues. CDR1 is KGHDR, CDR2 SFDVKD, per germline. V was pared by 7 bases and J by 4 bases, with 16 bases between. As DNA, the CDR3 is TGTGCCACCAGATGGACGGACTCTGGGAATCAGCCCCAGCATTTT. Its protein is CATRWTDSGNQPQHF.

The chain carries TRBV6-5 and TRBJ2-7; D call uncertain. Trimming pared 2 bases from V and 7 bases from J, leaving 9 bases between. The CDR3 is 12 residues long. Germline-derived CDR1 and CDR2 are MNHEY and SVGAGI. The CDR3 sequence is CASSYARGEQYF. In nucleotides, the CDR3 is TGTGCCAGCAGTTACGCGAGAGGAGAGCAGTACTTC.

This sequence joins TRBV5-5 and TRBJ1-2; D uncertain. The CDR3 extends over 12 amino acids. Germline V gene sequence: CDR1 SGHKS, CDR2 YYEKEE (reference sequence). Trimming left V 4 bases short and J 4 bases short, with 8 bases between. Written as DNA, the CDR3 is TGTGCCAGCAGCCCTAGGGTCTATGGCTACACCTTC. Translated, it gives CASSPRVYGYTF.

The rearrangement links TRBV21-1 to TRBJ2-1; the DNA was not used to check the table's D call, TRBD2. TRBV21-1 is termed a pseudogene. The CDR3 covers 18 residues. CDR3 nucleotide sequence: TGTGCCAGGGCTCGACTGAGCGGGACTAGCGGGGGGGCCGATGAGCAGTTCTTC. Its protein product is CARARLSGTSGGADEQFF.

The V gene is TRBV7-6, the J gene TRBJ2-3; D is uncertain. V was cut by 0 bases and J by 6 bases, with 7 bases left in between. Germline CDR1 reads SGHVS; CDR2 reads FNYEAQ. This CDR3 is 13 amino acids long. The CDR3 loop reads CASSLAGIDTQYF. DNA of the CDR3: TGTGCCAGCAGCTTAGCGGGGATCGATACGCAGTATTTT.

The chain uses TRBV5-6 and TRBJ2-3, with unresolved D. The CDR3 has 14 amino acids. The germline V gene encodes CDR1 SGHDT and CDR2 YYEEEE. With 0 bases removed from V and 6 bases from J, the gap between germline ends came to 11 bases. The DNA of the CDR3 is TGTGCCAGCAGCTTGGGGACCCCTGGGGATACGCAGTATTTT. Protein sequence: CASSLGTPGDTQYF.

The rearrangement links TRBV5-1 to TRBJ2-3; 11 nucleotides align to TRBD2. V was clipped by 4 bases and J by 3 bases; unmatched bases: 7. Germline V CDR1 and CDR2: SGHRS, YFSETQ. The CDR3 has 16 amino acids. The CDR3 nucleotides read TGCGCCAGCAGCGCGTTAGCGGGGGGGCTAACAGATACGCAGTATTTT. This gives the protein CASSALAGGLTDTQYF.

This clone was counted only a few times. The genes are TRBV7-9 and TRBJ2-7, with TRBD1 identical over 9 bases. Losses at the gene ends were 3 bases for V and 2 bases for J; bases not matched to a gene: 2. This CDR3 is 14 amino acids long. Germline-derived CDR1 and CDR2 are SEHNR and FQNEAQ (reference sequence). This CDR3 reads CASSLTGGTYEQYF. The CDR3 bases are TGTGCCAGCAGCTTGACAGGGGGTACCTACGAGCAGTACTTC.

The CDR3 sequence: CASSLGRTSSNQPQHF. For the CDR3, the DNA is TGTGCCAGCAGCTTGGGACGGACGAGTAGCAATCAGCCCCAGCATTTT. The chain employs TRBV5-6 and TRBJ1-5; D is unresolved. CDR3 length equals 16 residues. The V end was cut by 0 bases, the J end by 0 bases, with 10 bases between. Looked up from germline, CDR1 is SGHDT and CDR2 is YYEEEE.

This chain connects TRBV6-1 to TRBJ2-5; D is undetermined. The CDR3 runs to 14 residues. The ends were cut back, 3 bases at V and 2 bases at J, with 10 bases in the middle. Germline CDR1 MNHNS, CDR2 SASEGT. The CDR3 sequence is CASSDYKGQETQYF. The DNA of the CDR3 is TGTGCCAGCAGTGATTATAAGGGTCAAGAGACCCAGTACTTC.